Listed below are T cell receptor beta chains from one sample, sequenced in a study of radiation and T cells in renal cell carcinoma. The protocol was immunoSEQ multiplex PCR, while the TCRdb copy is restricted to in-frame clones and leaves out a portion. Among roughly 100,000 clones listed, approximately 86% were seen once. This specimen consisted of blood, obtained from a patient whose treatment included radiotherapy and nephrectomy. The receptors shown here come from a man aged 45-60 years with renal cell carcinoma. CDR3s include the opening cysteine and the closing phenylalanine or tryptophan. A D gene is named only where the DNA matches it firmly. The size field is filled for only some rows; it gives once, few, many or a size class.

once TRBJ2-1 TRBV7-3 NA TGTGCCAGCAGCCATGGGTGGGACTCTGAGCAGTTCTTC CASSHGWDSEQFF
NA TRBJ2-1 TRBV5-6 TRBD2 TGTGCCAGCAGGCTGGCGGGAGAGGCGTACAATGAGCAGTTCTTC CASRLAGEAYNEQFF
NA TRBJ1-6 TRBV6-6 TRBD1 TGTGCCAGCAGCCAACAGGGGCGGAATTCACCCCTCCACTTT CASSQQGRNSPLHF
NA TRBJ1-1 TRBV5-1 TRBD1 TGCGCCAGCAGCATAGGGACAGGAGACCTGAACACTGAAGCTTTCTTT CASSIGTGDLNTEAFF
NA TRBJ2-3 TRBV5-1 NA TGCGCCAGCAGCTTCCCGAGCTCGGCAGATACGCAGTATTTT CASSFPSSADTQYF
NA TRBJ2-3 TRBV9 TRBD2 TGTGCCAGCAGCGCAGAGAGCGGGGGGGCGACAGATACGCAGTATTTT CASSAESGGATDTQYF
NA TRBJ1-1 TRBV28 NA TGTGCCAGCAGTTTCCGGTGGAACACTGAAGCTTTCTTT CASSFRWNTEAFF
NA TRBJ2-1 TRBV7-6 NA TGTGCCAGCAGCTTATCCGGGACCTCTAGGCAGTTCTTC CASSLSGTSRQFF
NA TRBJ1-2 TRBV19 TRBD1 TGTGCCAGTAGTGAACAGGGGGCGGGCGGCTACACCTTC CASSEQGAGGYTF
once TRBJ2-5 TRBV2 TRBD2 TGTGCCAGCAGTAGGTCGGGACTAGAAATTGGGACCCAGTACTTC CASSRSGLEIGTQYF
NA TRBJ1-2 TRBV10-3 NA TGTGCCATCAGTGAGTCGATAGCAGGGAGACCCTATGGCTACACCTTC CAISESIAGRPYGYTF
few TRBJ1-2 TRBV9 NA TGTGCCAGCAGCGTAGCGGAGGGGCCCTTAAGTGGCTACACCTTC CASSVAEGPLSGYTF
NA TRBJ2-1 TRBV23-1 TRBD2 TGCGCCAGCAGTCGGCCCCACGGGAGGGTATACAATGAGCAGTTCTTC CASSRPHGRVYNEQFF
once TRBJ2-7 TRBV27 NA TGTGCCAGCAGTAGCGTACTAGATAACTACGAGCAGTACTTC CASSSVLDNYEQYF
NA TRBJ1-1 TRBV5-1 NA TGCGCCAGCAGCTTGGGGCAGCGGGAGAATACTGAAGCTTTCTTT CASSLGQRENTEAFF
NA TRBJ1-6 TRBV6-1 NA TGTGCCAGCACACTTGGTAGGGTTTCACCCCTCCACTTT CASTLGRVSPLHF
NA TRBJ2-5 TRBV19 TRBD1 TGTGCCAGTAGTCCGGGACAGGGAGGCCAAGAGACCCAGTACTTC CASSPGQGGQETQYF
NA TRBJ2-3 TRBV29-1 TRBD1 TGCAGCGTTACCCGACAGGGGGCAGACACAGATACGCAGTATTTT CSVTRQGADTDTQYF
NA TRBJ2-7 TRBV5-1 TRBD2 TGCGCCAGCAGCTTGACTAGCGGAACCTACGAGCAGTACTTC CASSLTSGTYEQYF
NA TRBJ2-3 TRBV19 TRBD2 TGTGCCAGTAGTATCGGACTAGCGGGACCGGATACGCAGTATTTT CASSIGLAGPDTQYF
NA TRBJ2-1 TRBV18 TRBD2 TGTGCCAGCTCAGCCACCTTAGCGGGATCTGATGAGCAGTTCTTC CASSATLAGSDEQFF
NA TRBJ2-1 TRBV19 TRBD1 TGTGCCAGTAGTATAACAGGGGGCAGGGAGCAGTTCTTC CASSITGGREQFF